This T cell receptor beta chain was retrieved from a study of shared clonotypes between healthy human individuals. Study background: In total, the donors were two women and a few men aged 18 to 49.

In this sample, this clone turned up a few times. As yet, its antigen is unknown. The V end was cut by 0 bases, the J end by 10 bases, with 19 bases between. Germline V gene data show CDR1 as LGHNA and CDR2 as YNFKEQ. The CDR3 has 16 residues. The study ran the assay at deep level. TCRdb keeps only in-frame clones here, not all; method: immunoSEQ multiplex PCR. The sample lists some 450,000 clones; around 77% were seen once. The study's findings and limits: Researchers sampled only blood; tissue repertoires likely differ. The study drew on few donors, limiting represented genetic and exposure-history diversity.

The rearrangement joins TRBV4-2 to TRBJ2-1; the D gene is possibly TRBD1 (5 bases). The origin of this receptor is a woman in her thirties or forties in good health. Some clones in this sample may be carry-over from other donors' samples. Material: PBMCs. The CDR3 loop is CASSQDRASAGAEQFF. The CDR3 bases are TGTGCCAGCAGCCAAGATCGGGCCTCTGCTGGGGCGGAGCAGTTCTTC.